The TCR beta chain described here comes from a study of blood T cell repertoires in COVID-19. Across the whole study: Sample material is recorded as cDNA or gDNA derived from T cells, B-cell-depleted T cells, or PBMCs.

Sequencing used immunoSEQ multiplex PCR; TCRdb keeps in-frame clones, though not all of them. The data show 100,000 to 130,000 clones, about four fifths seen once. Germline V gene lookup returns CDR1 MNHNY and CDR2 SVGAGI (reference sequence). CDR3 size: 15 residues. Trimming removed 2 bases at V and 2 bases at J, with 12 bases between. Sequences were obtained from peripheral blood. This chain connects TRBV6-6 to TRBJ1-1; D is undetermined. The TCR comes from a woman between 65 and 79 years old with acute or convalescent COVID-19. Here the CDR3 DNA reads TGTGCCAGCAGTTACCCCCAGGCTACTAACACTGAAGCTTTCTTT. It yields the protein CASSYPQATNTEAFF.